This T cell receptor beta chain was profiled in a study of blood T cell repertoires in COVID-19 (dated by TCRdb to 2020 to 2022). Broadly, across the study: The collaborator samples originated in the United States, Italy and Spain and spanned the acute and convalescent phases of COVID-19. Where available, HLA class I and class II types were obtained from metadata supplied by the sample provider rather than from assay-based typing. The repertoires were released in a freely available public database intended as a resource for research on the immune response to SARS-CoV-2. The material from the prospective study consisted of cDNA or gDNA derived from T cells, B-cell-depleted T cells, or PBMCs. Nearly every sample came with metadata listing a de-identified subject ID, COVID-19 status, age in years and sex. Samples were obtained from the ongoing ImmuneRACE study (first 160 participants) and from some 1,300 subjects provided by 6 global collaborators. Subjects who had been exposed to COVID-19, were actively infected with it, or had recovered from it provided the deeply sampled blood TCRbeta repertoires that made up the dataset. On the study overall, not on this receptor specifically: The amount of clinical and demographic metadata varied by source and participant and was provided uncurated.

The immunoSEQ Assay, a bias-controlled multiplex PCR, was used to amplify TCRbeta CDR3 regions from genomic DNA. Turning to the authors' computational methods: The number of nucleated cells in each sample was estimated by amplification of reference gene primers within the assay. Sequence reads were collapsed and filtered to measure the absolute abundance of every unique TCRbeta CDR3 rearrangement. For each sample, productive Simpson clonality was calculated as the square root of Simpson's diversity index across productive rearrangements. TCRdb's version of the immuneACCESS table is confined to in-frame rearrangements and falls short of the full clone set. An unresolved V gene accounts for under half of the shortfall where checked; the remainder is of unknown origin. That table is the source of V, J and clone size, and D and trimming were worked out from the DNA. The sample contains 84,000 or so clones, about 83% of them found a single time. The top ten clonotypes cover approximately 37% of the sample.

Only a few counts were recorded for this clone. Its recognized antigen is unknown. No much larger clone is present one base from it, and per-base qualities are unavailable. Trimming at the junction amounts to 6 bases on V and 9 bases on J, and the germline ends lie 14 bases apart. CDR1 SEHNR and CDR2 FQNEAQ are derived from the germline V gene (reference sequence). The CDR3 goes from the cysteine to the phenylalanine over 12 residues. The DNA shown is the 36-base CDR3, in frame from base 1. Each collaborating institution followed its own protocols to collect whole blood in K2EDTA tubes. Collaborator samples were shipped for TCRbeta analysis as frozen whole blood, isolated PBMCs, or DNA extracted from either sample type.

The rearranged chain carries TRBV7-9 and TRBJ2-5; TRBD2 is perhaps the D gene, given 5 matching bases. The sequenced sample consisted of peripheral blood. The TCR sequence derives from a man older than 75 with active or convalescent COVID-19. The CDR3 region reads CASRPLAGPQYF. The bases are TGTGCCAGCAGACCTCTAGCAGGCCCCCAGTACTTC.